Listed below are T cell receptor beta chains from one sample, sequenced in a study of blood T cell repertoires in COVID-19. Data came from immunoSEQ multiplex PCR; TCRdb stores just in-frame clones and leaves some out. The sample lists 150,000 to 200,000 clones; approximately 85% were seen once. Material: peripheral blood. The source of these receptors is a woman in her fifties or sixties with acute or convalescent COVID-19. CDR3s include the opening cysteine and the closing phenylalanine or tryptophan. D genes are given only for firm matches. Clone size is given for some rows only: seen once, a few or many times, or a class if the clone is expanded.

V gene	J gene	D gene	clone size	CDR3 DNA	CDR3 protein
TRBV10-3	TRBJ1-2	TRBD1	NA	TGTGCCATCAGTGCCGCAGGGGGAAGTGGCTACACCTTC	CAISAAGGSGYTF
TRBV28	TRBJ1-1	NA	NA	TGTGCCAGCAGCCAAAGGGGTAGGGCTTTCTTT	CASSQRGRAFF
TRBV15	TRBJ1-1	NA	NA	TGTGCCACCAGCAGAGAGCAGACACTGAACACTGAAGCTTTCTTT	CATSREQTLNTEAFF
TRBV27	TRBJ1-1	TRBD1	NA	TGTGCCAGCAGTTTACAGGGGGGAACCACTGAAGCTTTCTTT	CASSLQGGTTEAFF
TRBV5-1	TRBJ1-4	TRBD1	NA	TGCGCCAGCAGCTTGGGACAGGGCGCCGAAAAACTGTTTTTT	CASSLGQGAEKLFF
TRBV24-1	TRBJ1-2	NA	once	TGTGCCACCAGTGTCCTTGCTAACTATGGCTACACCTTC	CATSVLANYGYTF
TRBV19	TRBJ2-7	TRBD2	NA	TGTGCCAGTCTTAGCGGGAACTACGAGCAGTACTTC	CASLSGNYEQYF
TRBV12-3/TRBV12-4	TRBJ1-4	NA	NA	TGTGCCAGCACGGGGGGCGTTCGCGAAAAACTGTTTTTT	CASTGGVREKLFF
TRBV6-1	TRBJ1-1	NA	once	TGTGCCAGCAGTGAAGTGGAGAGCTCGAACACTGAAGCTTTCTTT	CASSEVESSNTEAFF
TRBV19	TRBJ2-2	NA	few	TGTGCCAGTAGTACTGTGGGACTTTGGAACACCGGGGAGCTGTTTTTT	CASSTVGLWNTGELFF
TRBV19	TRBJ1-2	NA	NA	TGTGCCAGTAGTATGGGTCCCACCCGCGGCTATGGCTACACCTTC	CASSMGPTRGYGYTF
TRBV10-3	TRBJ1-5	TRBD1	NA	TGTGCCATCAGTTCCGGGGGGACAGGGGCGGGTCAGCCCCAGCATTTT	CAISSGGTGAGQPQHF
TRBV30	TRBJ1-1	TRBD1	NA	TGTGCCTGGACCGGACAGGGGGTGACTGAAGCTTTCTTT	CAWTGQGVTEAFF
TRBV6-6	TRBJ1-6	TRBD1	NA	TGTGCCAGCAGTCGCCGGGACAGGAGGGATTCACCCCTCCACTTT	CASSRRDRRDSPLHF
TRBV19	TRBJ1-5	NA	NA	TGTGCCAGTAGTATATCCTCGAATCAGCCCCAGCATTTT	CASSISSNQPQHF
TRBV7-7	TRBJ2-1	NA	NA	TGTGCTAGCAGCTTAGCGGAGGGCGCCTACAATGAGCAGTTCTTC	CASSLAEGAYNEQFF
TRBV24-1	TRBJ2-2	TRBD2	few	TGTGCCACCAGTGGCCAAACAGGGACTAGCGGGAGGGTCTGGGAGCTGTTTTTT	CATSGQTGTSGRVWELFF
TRBV11-3	TRBJ2-7	TRBD1	NA	TGTGCCAGCAGCCCGAAGGTCAGGGGGTCCTACGAGCAGTACTTC	CASSPKVRGSYEQYF
TRBV5-1	TRBJ2-1	TRBD2	few	TGCGCCAGCAGCTTGGAAACCGGGACTAGCGTTAGAGGGTGTGAGCAGTTCTTC	CASSLETGTSVRGCEQFF
TRBV3-1/TRBV3-2	TRBJ1-1	NA	NA	TGTGCCAGCAGCCCCACAGGGATTCGGGCTTTCTTT	CASSPTGIRAFF
TRBV3-1/TRBV3-2	TRBJ2-2	TRBD2	NA	TGTGCCAGCAGCCAAGTAGGACTAGCGGTCTCCGGGGAGCTGTTTTTT	CASSQVGLAVSGELFF
TRBV19	TRBJ1-5	NA	NA	TGTGCCAGTAGTATACAGCAGCCCCAGCATTTT	CASSIQQPQHF
TRBV27	TRBJ2-7	NA	NA	TGTGCCAGCAGTTCCACCTCGAGCTACGAGCAGTACTTC	CASSSTSSYEQYF
TRBV4-2	TRBJ2-1	TRBD2	NA	TGTGCCAGCAGCCATCTCCCAACGGCGGGAGGGCCTAGCAATGAGCAGTTCTTC	CASSHLPTAGGPSNEQFF
TRBV7-9	TRBJ1-2	TRBD1	NA	TGTGCCAGCAGCCAGGGACAGCACTATGGCTACACCTTC	CASSQGQHYGYTF
TRBV5-1	TRBJ2-1	NA	NA	TGCGCCAGCAGCTTGGACGGGTTGGACAATGAGCAGTTCTTC	CASSLDGLDNEQFF
TRBV4-2	TRBJ2-7	TRBD2	NA	TGTGCCAGCAGCCAAGAATTGGCTAGCGGGACCGTTTACGAGCAGTACTTC	CASSQELASGTVYEQYF
TRBV6-5	TRBJ2-5	NA	NA	TGTGCCAGCAGTTACACTAGTCGGGAGACCCAGTACTTC	CASSYTSRETQYF
TRBV29-1	TRBJ1-5	TRBD1	NA	TGCAGCGTTGGGGACAGCTACAATCAGCCCCAGCATTTT	CSVGDSYNQPQHF
TRBV9	TRBJ1-3	TRBD1	NA	TGTGCCAGCAGTAAAGGAGGGACAGGGACTGGAAACACCATATATTTT	CASSKGGTGTGNTIYF
TRBV18	TRBJ1-2	TRBD1	NA	TGTGCCAGCTCACCACCAGGGGGCCAGGGTGGCTACACCTTC	CASSPPGGQGGYTF
TRBV21-1	TRBJ1-1	NA	NA	TGTGCCAGCAGCAAAGCAAGCGGGCGTGGTTGTGGGTACACTGAAGCTTTCTTT	CASSKASGRGCGYTEAFF
TRBV24-1	TRBJ2-3	NA	NA	TGTGCCACCAGTACGGGGTCCACAGATACGCAGTATTTT	CATSTGSTDTQYF
TRBV4-1	TRBJ1-3	TRBD1	NA	TGCGCCAGCAGCCAAGACGCAGACAGGGGGTATGGAAACACCATATATTTT	CASSQDADRGYGNTIYF
TRBV6-1	TRBJ1-1	NA	NA	TGTGCCAGCAGTGAAAACGGACCGGGGACTGAAGCTTTCTTT	CASSENGPGTEAFF
TRBV19	TRBJ2-7	TRBD1	NA	TGTGCCAGTAGCCGACAGGGGCCCTCATCTAGCTCCGAGCAGTACTTC	CASSRQGPSSSSEQYF
TRBV27	TRBJ1-5	NA	NA	TGTGCCAGCAGTTTAACCGGGATTAGGCCCCAGCATTTT	CASSLTGIRPQHF
TRBV20-1	TRBJ1-1	TRBD1	NA	TGCAGTGCTAGTCGGACAGGGGCTGCTTTCTTT	CSASRTGAAFF
TRBV19	TRBJ1-1	NA	NA	TGTGCCAGTAGGACGGGGGGGAACACTGAAGCTTTCTTT	CASRTGGNTEAFF
TRBV24-1	TRBJ2-1	TRBD2	NA	TGTGCCACCAGTGATTCCTGGACTAGCGGGACCTCCTACAATGAGCAGTTCTTC	CATSDSWTSGTSYNEQFF
TRBV19	TRBJ2-2	TRBD1	NA	TGTGCCAGCAGGGGACAGGGTAACACCGGGGAGCTGTTTTTT	CASRGQGNTGELFF
TRBV5-1	TRBJ2-1	TRBD1	NA	TGCGCCAGCAGCACCGGACAGGGGTCCTACAATGAGCAGTTCTTC	CASSTGQGSYNEQFF
TRBV2	TRBJ1-1	NA	NA	TGTGCCAGCAGTGAAGTCGGAGGGAACACTGAAGCTTTCTTT	CASSEVGGNTEAFF
TRBV28	TRBJ1-2	NA	NA	TGTGCCAGCACCGACAGCAGAACAGGGCAGAACACCTTC	CASTDSRTGQNTF
TRBV19	TRBJ1-2	NA	NA	TGTGCCAGTAGTATCCCATCAGGAAACTATGGCTACACCTTC	CASSIPSGNYGYTF
TRBV27	TRBJ1-1	NA	NA	TGTGCCAGCAGTGTAAGGGGAGGGGGCACTGAAGCTTTCTTT	CASSVRGGGTEAFF